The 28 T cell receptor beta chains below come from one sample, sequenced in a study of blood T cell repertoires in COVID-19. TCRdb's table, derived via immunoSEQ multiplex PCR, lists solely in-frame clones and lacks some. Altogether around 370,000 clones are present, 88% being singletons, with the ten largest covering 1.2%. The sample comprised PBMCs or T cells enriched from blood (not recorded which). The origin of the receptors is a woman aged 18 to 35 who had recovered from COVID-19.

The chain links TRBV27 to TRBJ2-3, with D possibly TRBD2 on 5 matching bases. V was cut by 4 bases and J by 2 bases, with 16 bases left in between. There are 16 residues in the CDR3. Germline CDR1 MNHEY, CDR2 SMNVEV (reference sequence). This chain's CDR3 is CASSSRRVPVTDTQYF. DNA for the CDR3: TGTGCCAGCAGTTCGCGGCGGGTGCCTGTCACAGATACGCAGTATTTT.

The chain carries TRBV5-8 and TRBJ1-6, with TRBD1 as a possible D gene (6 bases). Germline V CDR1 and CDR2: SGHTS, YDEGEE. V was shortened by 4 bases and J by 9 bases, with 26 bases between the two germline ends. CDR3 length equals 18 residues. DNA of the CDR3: TGTGCCAGCAGCGCGGGCGGGCAGGGGACGACTCGGGGTTCACCCCTCCACTTT. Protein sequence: CASSAGGQGTTRGSPLHF.

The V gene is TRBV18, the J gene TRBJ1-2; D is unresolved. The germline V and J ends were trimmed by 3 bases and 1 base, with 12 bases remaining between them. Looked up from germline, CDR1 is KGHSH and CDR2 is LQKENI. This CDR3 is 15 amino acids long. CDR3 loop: CASSPNPVDNYGYTF. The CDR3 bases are TGTGCCAGCTCACCCAACCCAGTCGATAACTATGGCTACACCTTC.

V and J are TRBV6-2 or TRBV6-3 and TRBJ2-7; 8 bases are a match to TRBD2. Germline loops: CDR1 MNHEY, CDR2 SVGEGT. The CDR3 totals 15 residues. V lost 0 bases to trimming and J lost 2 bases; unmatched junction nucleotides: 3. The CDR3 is CASSYSMRGAYEQYF. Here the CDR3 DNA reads TGTGCCAGCAGTTACTCTATGCGGGGGGCCTACGAGCAGTACTTC.

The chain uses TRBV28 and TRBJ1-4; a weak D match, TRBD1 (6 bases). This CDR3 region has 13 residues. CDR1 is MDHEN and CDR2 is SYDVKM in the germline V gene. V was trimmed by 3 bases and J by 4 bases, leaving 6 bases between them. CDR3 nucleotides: TGTGCCAGCAGTTTGGGACATAATGAAAAACTGTTTTTT. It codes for CASSLGHNEKLFF.

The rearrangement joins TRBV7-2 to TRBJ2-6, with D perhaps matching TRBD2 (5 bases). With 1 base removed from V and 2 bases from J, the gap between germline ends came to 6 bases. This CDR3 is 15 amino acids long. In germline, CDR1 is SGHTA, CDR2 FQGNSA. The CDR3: CASSLGGPGANVLTF. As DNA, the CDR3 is TGTGCCAGCAGCTTAGGAGGGCCTGGGGCCAACGTCCTGACTTTC.

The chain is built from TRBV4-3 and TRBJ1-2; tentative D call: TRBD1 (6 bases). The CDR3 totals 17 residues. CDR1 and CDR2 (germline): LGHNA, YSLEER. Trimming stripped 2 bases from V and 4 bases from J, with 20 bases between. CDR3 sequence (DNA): TGCGCCAGCAGCCAAAATGGACGGGGGGCGCCAGCCTATGGCTACACCTTC. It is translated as CASSQNGRGAPAYGYTF.

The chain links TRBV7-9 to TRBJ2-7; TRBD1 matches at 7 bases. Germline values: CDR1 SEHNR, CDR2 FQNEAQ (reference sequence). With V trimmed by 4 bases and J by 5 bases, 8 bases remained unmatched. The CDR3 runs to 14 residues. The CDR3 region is CASSSRQGVDEQYF. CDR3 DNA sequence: TGTGCCAGCAGCTCAAGACAGGGCGTGGACGAGCAGTACTTC.

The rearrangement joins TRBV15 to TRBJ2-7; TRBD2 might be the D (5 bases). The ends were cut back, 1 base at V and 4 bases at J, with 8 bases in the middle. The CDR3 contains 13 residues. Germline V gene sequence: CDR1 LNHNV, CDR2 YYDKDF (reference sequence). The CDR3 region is CATSRARGYEQYF. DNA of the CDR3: TGTGCCACCAGCAGAGCACGGGGTTACGAGCAGTACTTC. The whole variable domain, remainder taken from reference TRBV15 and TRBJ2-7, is DAMVIQNPRYQVTQFGKPVTLSCSQTLNHNVMYWYQQKSSQAPKLLFHYYDKDFNNEADTPDNFQSRRPNTSFCFLDIRSPGLGDTAMYLCATSRARGYEQYFGPGTRLTVT.

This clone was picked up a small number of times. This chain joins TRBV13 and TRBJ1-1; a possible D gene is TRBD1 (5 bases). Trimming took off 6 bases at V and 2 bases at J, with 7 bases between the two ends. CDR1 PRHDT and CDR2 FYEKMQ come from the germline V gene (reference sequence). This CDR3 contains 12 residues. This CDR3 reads CASRGGNTEAFF. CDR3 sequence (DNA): TGTGCCAGCAGGGGGGGAAACACTGAAGCTTTCTTT.

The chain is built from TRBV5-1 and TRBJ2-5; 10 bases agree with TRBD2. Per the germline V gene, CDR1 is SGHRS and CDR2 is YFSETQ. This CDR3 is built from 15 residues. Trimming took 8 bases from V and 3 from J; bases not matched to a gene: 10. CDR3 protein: CASQKSGGAEETQYF. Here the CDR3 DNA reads TGCGCCAGTCAAAAGAGCGGGGGGGCCGAAGAGACCCAGTACTTC.

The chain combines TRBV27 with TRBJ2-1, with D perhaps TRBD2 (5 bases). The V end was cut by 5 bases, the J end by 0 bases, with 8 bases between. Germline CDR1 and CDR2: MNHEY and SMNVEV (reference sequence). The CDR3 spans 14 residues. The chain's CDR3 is CASSNRGSYNEQFF. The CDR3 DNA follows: TGTGCCAGCAGTAATCGGGGCTCCTACAATGAGCAGTTCTTC.

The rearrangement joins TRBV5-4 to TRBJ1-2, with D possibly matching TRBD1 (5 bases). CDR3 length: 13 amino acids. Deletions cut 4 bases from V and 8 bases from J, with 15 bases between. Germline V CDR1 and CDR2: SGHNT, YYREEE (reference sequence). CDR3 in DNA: TGTGCCAGCAGCGGCGGAGGGACCAGAGGCTACACCTTC. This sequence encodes CASSGGGTRGYTF.

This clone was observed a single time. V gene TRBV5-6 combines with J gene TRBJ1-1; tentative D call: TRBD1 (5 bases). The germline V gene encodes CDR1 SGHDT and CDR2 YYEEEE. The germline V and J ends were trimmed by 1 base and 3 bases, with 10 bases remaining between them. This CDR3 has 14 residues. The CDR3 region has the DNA TGTGCCAGCAGCTTGTCGTCAGGGTACACTGAAGCTTTCTTT. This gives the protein CASSLSSGYTEAFF. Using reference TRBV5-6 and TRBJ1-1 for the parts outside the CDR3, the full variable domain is DAGVTQSPTHLIKTRGQQVTLRCSPKSGHDTVSWYQQALGQGPQFIFQYYEEEERQRGNFPDRFSGHQFPNYSSELNVNALLLGDSALYLCASSLSSGYTEAFFGQGTRLTVV.

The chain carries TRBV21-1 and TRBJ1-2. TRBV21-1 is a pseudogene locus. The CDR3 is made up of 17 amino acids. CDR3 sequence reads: CASSKGGFWWANYGYTF. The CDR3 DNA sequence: TGTGCCAGCAGCAAAGGAGGGTTCTGGTGGGCCAACTATGGCTACACCTTC.

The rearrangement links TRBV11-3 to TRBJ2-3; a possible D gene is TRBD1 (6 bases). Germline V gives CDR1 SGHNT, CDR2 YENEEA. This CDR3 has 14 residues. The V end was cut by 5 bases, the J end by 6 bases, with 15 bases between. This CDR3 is CASSKGDHQDTQYF. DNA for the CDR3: TGTGCCAGCAGCAAGGGGGACCACCAGGATACGCAGTATTTT. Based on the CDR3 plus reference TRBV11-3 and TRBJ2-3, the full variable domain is EAGVVQSPRYKIIEKKQPVAFWCNPISGHNTLYWYLQNLGQGPELLIRYENEEAVDDSQLPKDRFSAERLKGVDSTLKIQPAELGDSAVYLCASSKGDHQDTQYFGPGTRLTVL.

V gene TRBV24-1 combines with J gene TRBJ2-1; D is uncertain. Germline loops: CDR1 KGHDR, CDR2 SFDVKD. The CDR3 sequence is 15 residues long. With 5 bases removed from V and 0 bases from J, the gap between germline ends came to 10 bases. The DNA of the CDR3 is TGTGCCACCAGTGTCGAAAGGAGCTCCTACAATGAGCAGTTCTTC. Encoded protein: CATSVERSSYNEQFF.

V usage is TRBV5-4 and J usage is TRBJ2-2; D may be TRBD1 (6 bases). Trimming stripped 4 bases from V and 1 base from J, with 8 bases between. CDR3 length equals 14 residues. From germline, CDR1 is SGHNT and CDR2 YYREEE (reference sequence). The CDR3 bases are TGTGCCAGCAGCCCGGGACAGAACACCGGGGAGCTGTTTTTT. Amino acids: CASSPGQNTGELFF.

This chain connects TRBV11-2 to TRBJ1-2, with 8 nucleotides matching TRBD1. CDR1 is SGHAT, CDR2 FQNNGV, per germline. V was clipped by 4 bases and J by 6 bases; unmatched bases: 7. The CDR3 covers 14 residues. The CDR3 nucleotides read TGTGCCAGCAGCTCATGGACAGGGCGGGATGGCTACACCTTC. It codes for CASSSWTGRDGYTF. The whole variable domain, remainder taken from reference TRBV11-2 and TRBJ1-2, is EAGVAQSPRYKIIEKRQSVAFWCNPISGHATLYWYQQILGQGPKLLIQFQNNGVVDDSQLPKDRFSAERLKGVDSTLKIQPAKLEDSAVYLCASSSWTGRDGYTFGSGTRLTVV.

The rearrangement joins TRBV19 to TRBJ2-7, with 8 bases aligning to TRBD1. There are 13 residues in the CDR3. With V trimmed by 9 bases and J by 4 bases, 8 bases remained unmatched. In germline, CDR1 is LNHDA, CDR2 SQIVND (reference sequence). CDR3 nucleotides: TGTGCCAGCATGGACAGGGAGCCTTACGAGCAGTACTTC. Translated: CASMDREPYEQYF.

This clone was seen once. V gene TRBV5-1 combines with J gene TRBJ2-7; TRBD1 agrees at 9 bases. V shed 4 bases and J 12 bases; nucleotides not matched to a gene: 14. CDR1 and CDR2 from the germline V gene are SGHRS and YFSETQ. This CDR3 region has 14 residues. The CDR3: CASSPTDRGSMRYF. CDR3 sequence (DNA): TGCGCCAGCAGCCCTACGGACAGGGGATCGATGCGGTACTTC.

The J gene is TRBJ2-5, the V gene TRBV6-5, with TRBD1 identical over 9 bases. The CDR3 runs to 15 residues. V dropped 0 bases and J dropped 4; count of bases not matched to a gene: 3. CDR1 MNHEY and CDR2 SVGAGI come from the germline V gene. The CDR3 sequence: CASSYSTGGVETQYF. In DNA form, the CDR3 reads TGTGCCAGCAGTTACTCGACAGGGGGGGTAGAGACCCAGTACTTC.

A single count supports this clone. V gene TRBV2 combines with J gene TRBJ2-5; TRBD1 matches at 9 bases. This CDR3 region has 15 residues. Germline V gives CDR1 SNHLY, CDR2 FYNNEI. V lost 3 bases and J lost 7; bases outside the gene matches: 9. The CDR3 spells CASSEGQGVFGTQYF. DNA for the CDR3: TGTGCCAGCAGTGAGGGACAGGGCGTTTTTGGGACCCAGTACTTC.

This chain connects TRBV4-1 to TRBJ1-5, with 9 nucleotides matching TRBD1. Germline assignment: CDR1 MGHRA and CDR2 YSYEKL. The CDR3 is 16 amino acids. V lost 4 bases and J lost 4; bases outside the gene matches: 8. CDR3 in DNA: TGCGCCAGCAGCCCAACGGGACAGGGTAGAAATCAGCCCCAGCATTTT. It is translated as CASSPTGQGRNQPQHF.

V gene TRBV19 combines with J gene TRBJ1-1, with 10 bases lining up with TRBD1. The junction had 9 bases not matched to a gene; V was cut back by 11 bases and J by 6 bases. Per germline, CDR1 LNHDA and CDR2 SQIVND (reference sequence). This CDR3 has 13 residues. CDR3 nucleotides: TGTGCCTCACAGCCGGACAGGGGGTCTGAAGCTTTCTTT. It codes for CASQPDRGSEAFF.

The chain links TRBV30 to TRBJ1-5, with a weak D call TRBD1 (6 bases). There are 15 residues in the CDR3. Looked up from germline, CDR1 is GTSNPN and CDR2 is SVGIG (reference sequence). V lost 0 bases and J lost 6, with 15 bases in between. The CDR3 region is CAWSVNAGDGQPQHF. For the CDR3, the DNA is TGTGCCTGGAGTGTAAACGCAGGGGATGGTCAGCCCCAGCATTTT.

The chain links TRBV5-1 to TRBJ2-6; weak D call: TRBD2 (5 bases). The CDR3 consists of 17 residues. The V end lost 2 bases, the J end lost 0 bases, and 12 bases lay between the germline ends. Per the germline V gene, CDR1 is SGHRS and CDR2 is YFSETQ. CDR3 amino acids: CASSFRGLDSGANVLTF. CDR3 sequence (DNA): TGCGCCAGCAGCTTTCGGGGTCTAGACTCTGGGGCCAACGTCCTGACTTTC.

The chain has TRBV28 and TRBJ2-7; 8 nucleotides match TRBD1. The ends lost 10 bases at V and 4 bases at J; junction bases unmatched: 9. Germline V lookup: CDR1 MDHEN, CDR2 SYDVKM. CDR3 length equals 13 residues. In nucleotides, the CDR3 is TGTGCCACCGACTCCGGGACAGGTTACGAGCAGTACTTC. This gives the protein CATDSGTGYEQYF.